This T cell receptor beta chain was sequenced for a study of blood T cell repertoires in COVID-19. At the level of the study: Italy, Spain and the United States were the sources of the convalescent and acute COVID-19 samples. Sources were T cells, B-cell-depleted T cells, or PBMCs; the material itself was cDNA or gDNA.

The ends were cut back, 4 bases at V and 0 bases at J, with 7 bases in the middle. This CDR3 is built from 14 residues. Germline V CDR1 and CDR2: SGHDT, YYEEEE. Authors' methods: For nucleated cells, counts were estimated from reference gene primer amplification. The table came from immunoSEQ multiplex PCR; TCRdb's copy has only in-frame clones and leaves some out. That table gives V, J and clone size, and the DNA gave D and trimming. The sample consists of 90,000 to 150,000 clones, over 75% of them appearing once. This TCR derives from a man aged 50 to 59 with acute or convalescent COVID-19. Source material: peripheral blood. The V and J genes are TRBV5-6 and TRBJ1-4; no definite D call. CDR3 coding DNA: TGTGCCAGCAGCCCGGTTGCAACTAATGAAAAACTGTTTTTT. Amino acids: CASSPVATNEKLFF.